This TCR beta chain was sequenced in a study of blood T cell repertoires in COVID-19. The CDR3 consists of 18 residues. The V and J ends lost 6 bases and 0 bases respectively, with 24 bases between them. In germline, CDR1 is SGHTS, CDR2 YDEGEE. Data came from immunoSEQ multiplex PCR; TCRdb stores just in-frame clones and leaves some out. This table has tens of thousands of clones, 85% appearing once. The chain is built from TRBV5-8 and TRBJ1-1; the D gene is possibly TRBD1 (5 bases). This clonotype was obtained from an older man with acute or convalescent COVID-19. The sample consisted of peripheral blood. Here the CDR3 DNA reads TGTGCCAGCAAAAGCCGTGGGGCAGGCCGACCCTTGAACACTGAAGCTTTCTTT. Its protein product is CASKSRGAGRPLNTEAFF.